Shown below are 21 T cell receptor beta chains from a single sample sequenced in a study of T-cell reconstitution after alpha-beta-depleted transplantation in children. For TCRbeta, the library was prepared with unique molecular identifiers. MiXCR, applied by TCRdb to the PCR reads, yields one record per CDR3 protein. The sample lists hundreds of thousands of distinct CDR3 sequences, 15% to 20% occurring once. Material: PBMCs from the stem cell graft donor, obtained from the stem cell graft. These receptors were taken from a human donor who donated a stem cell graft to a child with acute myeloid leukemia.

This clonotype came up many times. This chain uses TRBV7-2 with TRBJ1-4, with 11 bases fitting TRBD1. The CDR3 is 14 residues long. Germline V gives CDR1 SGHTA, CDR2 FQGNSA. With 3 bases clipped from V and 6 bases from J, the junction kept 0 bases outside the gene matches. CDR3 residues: CASSLDRGHEKLFF. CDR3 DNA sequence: TGTGCCAGCAGCTTGGACAGGGGGCATGAAAAACTGTTTTTT. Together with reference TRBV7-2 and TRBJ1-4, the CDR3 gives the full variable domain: GAGVSQSPSNKVTEKGKDVELRCDPISGHTALYWYRQSLGQGLEFLIYFQGNSAPDKSGLPSDRFSAERTGGSVSTLTIQRTQQEDSAVYLCASSLDRGHEKLFFGSGTQLSVL.

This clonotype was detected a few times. The CDR3 nucleotides are TGCGCCAGCAGCCAAGAAGCGAACACCGGGGAGCTGTTTTTT. This encodes CASSQEANTGELFF. The chain combines TRBV4-3 with TRBJ2-2, with unresolved D. In germline, CDR1 is LGHNA, CDR2 YSLEER. V was trimmed by 0 bases and J by 0 bases, leaving 2 bases between them. This CDR3 comprises 14 residues.

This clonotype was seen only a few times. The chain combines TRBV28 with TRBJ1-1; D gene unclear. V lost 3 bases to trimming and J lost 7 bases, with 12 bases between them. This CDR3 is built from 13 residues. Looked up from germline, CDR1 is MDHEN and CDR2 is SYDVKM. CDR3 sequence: CASSFSQLNEAFF. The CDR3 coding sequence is TGTGCCAGCAGTTTCTCCCAGCTTAATGAAGCTTTCTTT.

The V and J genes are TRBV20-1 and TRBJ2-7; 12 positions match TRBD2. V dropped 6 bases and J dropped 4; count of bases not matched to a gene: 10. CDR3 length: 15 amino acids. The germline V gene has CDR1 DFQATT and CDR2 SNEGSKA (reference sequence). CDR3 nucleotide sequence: TGCAGTGCCAGCCTCGGGACTAGCGGGTCGTACGAGCAGTACGTC. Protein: CSASLGTSGSYEQYV.

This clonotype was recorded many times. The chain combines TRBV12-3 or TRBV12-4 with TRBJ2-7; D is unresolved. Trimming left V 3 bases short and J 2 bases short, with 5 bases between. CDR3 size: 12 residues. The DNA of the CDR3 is TGTGCCAGCAGTTTTAGGGCCTACGAGCAGTACTTC. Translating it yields CASSFRAYEQYF.

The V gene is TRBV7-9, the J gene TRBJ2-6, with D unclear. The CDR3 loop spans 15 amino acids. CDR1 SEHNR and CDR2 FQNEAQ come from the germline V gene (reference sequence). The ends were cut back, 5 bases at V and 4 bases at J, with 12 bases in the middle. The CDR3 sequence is CASSLLLSGANVLTF. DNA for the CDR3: TGTGCCAGCAGCCTCCTGCTTTCCGGGGCCAACGTCCTGACTTTC. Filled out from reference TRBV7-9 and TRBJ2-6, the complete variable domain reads DTGVSQNPRHKITKRGQNVTFRCDPISEHNRLYWYRQTLGQGPEFLTYFQNEAQLEKSRLLSDRFSAERPKGSFSTLEIQRTEQGDSAMYLCASSLLLSGANVLTFGAGSRLTVL.

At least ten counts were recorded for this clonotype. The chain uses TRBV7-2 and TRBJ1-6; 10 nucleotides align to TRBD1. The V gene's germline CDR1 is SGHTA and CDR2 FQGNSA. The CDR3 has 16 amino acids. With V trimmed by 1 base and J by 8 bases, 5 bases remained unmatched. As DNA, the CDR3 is TGTGCCAGCAGCTTAGGATCGGGGACAGGGGATTCACCCCTCCACTTT. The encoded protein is CASSLGSGTGDSPLHF. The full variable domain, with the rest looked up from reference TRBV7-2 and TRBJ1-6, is GAGVSQSPSNKVTEKGKDVELRCDPISGHTALYWYRQSLGQGLEFLIYFQGNSAPDKSGLPSDRFSAERTGGSVSTLTIQRTQQEDSAVYLCASSLGSGTGDSPLHFGNGTRLTVT.

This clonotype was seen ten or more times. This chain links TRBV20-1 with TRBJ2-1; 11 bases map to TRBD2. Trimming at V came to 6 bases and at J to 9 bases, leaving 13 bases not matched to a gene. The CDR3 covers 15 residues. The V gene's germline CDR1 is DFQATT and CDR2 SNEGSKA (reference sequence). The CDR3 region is CSALPRLAGGGEQFF. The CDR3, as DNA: TGCAGTGCCTTACCCCGGCTAGCGGGGGGTGGTGAGCAGTTCTTC.

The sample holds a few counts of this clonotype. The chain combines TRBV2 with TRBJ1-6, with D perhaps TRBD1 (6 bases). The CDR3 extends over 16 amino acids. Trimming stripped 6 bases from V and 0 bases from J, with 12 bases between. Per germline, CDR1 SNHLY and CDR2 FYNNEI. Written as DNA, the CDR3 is TGTGCCAGCAGAAGGACAGATAGCTCCTATAATTCACCCCTCCACTTT. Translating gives CASRRTDSSYNSPLHF.

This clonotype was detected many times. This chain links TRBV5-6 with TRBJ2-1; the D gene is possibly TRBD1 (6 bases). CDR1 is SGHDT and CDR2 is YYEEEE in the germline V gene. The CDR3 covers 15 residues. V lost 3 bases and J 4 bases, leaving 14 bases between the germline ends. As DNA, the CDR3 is TGTGCCAGCAGCTGGGACGGACAGATTTACAATGAGCAGTTCTTC. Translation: CASSWDGQIYNEQFF.

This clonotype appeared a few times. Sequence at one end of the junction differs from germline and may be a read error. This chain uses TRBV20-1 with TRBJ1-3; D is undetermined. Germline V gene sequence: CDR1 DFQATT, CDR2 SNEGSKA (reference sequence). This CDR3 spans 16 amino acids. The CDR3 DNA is TGCTGTGCTAGAGACCCCGCGAATCCCTCTGGAAACACCATATATTTT. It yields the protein CCARDPANPSGNTIYF.

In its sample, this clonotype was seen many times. The CDR3 DNA reads TGTGCCAGCAGTTGGGACCGTACGAACACCGGGGAGCTGTTTTTT. Its translation is CASSWDRTNTGELFF. This chain connects TRBV6-5 to TRBJ2-2; tentatively, D is TRBD1 or TRBD2 (5 bases each). Between the trimmed V and J ends, which lost 4 bases and 0 bases, there was a span of 9 bases. Germline CDR1 is MNHEY and CDR2 is SVGAGI. This CDR3 comprises 15 residues.

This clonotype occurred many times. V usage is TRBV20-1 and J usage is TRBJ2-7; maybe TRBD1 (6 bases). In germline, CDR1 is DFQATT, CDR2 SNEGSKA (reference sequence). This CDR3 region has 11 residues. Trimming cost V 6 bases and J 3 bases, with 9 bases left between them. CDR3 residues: CSAEDSYEQYV. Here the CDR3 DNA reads TGCAGTGCCGAGGACAGCTACGAGCAGTACGTC.

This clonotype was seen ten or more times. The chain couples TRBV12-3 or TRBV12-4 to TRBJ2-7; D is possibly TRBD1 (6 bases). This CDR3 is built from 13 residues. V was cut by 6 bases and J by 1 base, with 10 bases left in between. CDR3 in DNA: TGTGCCAGCAGCAAACAGGGATCCTACGAGCAGTACGTC. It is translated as CASSKQGSYEQYV.

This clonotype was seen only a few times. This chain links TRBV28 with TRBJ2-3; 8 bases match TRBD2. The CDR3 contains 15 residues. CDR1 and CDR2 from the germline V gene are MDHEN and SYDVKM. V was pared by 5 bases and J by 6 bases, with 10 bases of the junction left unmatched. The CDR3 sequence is CASSPLAGGLDTQYF. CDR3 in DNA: TGTGCCAGCAGTCCACTTGCGGGGGGCCTGGATACGCAGTATTTT.

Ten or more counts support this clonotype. The CDR3 sequence: CSARPRDSYEQYV. The CDR3 coding sequence is TGCAGTGCTAGGCCCCGGGATTCCTACGAGCAGTACGTC. J is TRBJ2-7 and V is TRBV20-1, with a weak D call TRBD2 (5 bases). CDR3 size: 13 residues. V shed 3 bases and J shed 1 base, with 10 bases lying between them. CDR1 is DFQATT and CDR2 is SNEGSKA in the germline V gene (reference sequence).

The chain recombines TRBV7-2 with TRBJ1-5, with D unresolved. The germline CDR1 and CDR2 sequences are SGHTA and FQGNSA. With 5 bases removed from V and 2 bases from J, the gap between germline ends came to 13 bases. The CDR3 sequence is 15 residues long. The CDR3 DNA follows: TGTGCCAGCAGCCCGCGAGAGAGGGGCAATCAGCCCCAGCATTTT. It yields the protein CASSPRERGNQPQHF.

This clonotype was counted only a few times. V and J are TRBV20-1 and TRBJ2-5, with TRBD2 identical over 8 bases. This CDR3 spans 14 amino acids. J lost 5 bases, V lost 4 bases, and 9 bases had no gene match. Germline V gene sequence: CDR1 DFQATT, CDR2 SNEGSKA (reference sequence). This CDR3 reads CSATPAGAWETQYF. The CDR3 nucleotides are TGCAGTGCTACCCCAGCGGGGGCCTGGGAGACCCAGTACTTC.

CDR3 sequence: CASERGNQPQHF. CDR3 nucleotide sequence: TGTGCCAGCGAGAGGGGCAATCAGCCCCAGCATTTT. V usage is TRBV27 and J usage is TRBJ1-5; D is uncertain. The germline V and J ends were trimmed by 8 bases and 2 bases, with 7 bases remaining between them. From germline, CDR1 is MNHEY and CDR2 SMNVEV (reference sequence). The CDR3 is made up of 12 amino acids.

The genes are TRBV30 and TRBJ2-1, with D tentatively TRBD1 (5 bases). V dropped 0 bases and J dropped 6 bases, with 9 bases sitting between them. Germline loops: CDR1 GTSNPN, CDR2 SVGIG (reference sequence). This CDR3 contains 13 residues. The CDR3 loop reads CAWSVGRGNEQFF. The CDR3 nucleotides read TGTGCCTGGAGTGTCGGAAGGGGCAATGAGCAGTTCTTC.

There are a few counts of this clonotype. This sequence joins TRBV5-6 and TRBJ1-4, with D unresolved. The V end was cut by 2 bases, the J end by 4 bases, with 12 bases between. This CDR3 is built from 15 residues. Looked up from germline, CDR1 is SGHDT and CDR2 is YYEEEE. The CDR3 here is CASSLWTAYNEKLFF. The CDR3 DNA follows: TGTGCCAGCAGCTTATGGACGGCCTATAATGAAAAACTGTTTTTT. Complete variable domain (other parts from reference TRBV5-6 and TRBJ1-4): DAGVTQSPTHLIKTRGQQVTLRCSPKSGHDTVSWYQQALGQGPQFIFQYYEEEERQRGNFPDRFSGHQFPNYSSELNVNALLLGDSALYLCASSLWTAYNEKLFFGSGTQLSVL.